This T cell receptor (beta chain) came from a study of T cell changes during pregnancy in multiple sclerosis (dated by TCRdb to the late 2010s). In terms of the full investigation: Changes in the T cell repertoire over the course of pregnancy were examined in this study in women with multiple sclerosis.

Comments on this clone: Its antigen is not yet known. Base quality data are lacking; no much larger clone is found one base away.

The junction shows trimming of 0 bases on V and 5 bases on J, and the gene matches do not reach 3 bases of it. CDR3 length: 15 amino acids, cysteine to phenylalanine. The kept DNA is CDR3 alone, 45 bases in frame from the first base. According to the germline V gene, CDR1 reads LGHNA and CDR2 reads YNFKEQ. The library was built by means of the immunoSEQ multiplex PCR assay. TCRdb re-hosts the immuneACCESS table, in-frame sequences only. Its copies lack some clones; in the studies checked, an unresolved V gene accounts for under half of them, and the cause for the rest is not known. Recorded for this sample are 65,000 to 70,000 clones; approximately 92% of them occurred a single time. The ten top clones hold 2.3% of the sample.

The rearranged segments are TRBV4-2 and TRBJ2-5, with TRBD2 matching 10 junction bases. The sequencing here drew on peripheral blood, taken in the first trimester of pregnancy. The source of this sequence is a female donor with multiple sclerosis, enrolled in a pregnancy study. The CDR3 protein sequence reads: CASSQDSGGFETQYF. The nucleotide sequence reads TGTGCCAGCAGCCAAGATAGCGGGGGGTTCGAGACCCAGTACTTC.